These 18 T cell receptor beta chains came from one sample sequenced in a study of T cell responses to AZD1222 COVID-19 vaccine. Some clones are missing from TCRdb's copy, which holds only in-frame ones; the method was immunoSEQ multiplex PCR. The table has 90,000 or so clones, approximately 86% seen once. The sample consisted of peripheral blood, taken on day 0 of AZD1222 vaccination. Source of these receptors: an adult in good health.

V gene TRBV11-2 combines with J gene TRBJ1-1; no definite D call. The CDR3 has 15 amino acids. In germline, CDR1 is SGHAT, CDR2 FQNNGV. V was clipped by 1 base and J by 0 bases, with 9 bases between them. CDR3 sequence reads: CASSLGSYMNTEAFF. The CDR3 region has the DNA TGTGCCAGCAGCTTAGGCAGTTACATGAACACTGAAGCTTTCTTT.

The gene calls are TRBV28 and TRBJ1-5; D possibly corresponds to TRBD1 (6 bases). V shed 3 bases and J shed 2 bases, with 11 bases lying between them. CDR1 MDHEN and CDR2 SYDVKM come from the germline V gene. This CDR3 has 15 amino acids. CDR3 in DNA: TGTGCCAGCAGTTTCGGGGGGGCCCGCAATCAGCCCCAGCATTTT. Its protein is CASSFGGARNQPQHF. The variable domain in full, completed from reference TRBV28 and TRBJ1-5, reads DVKVTQSSRYLVKRTGEKVFLECVQDMDHENMFWYRQDPGLGLRLIYFSYDVKMKEKGDIPEGYSVSREKKERFSLILESASTNQTSMYLCASSFGGARNQPQHFGDGTRLSIL.

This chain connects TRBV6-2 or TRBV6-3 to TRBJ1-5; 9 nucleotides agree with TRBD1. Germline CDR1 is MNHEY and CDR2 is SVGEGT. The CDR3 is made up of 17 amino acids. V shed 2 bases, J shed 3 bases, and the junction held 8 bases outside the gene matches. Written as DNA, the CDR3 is TGTGCCAGCAGTTACGTAGGGACAGGGATCAACAATCAGCCCCAGCATTTT. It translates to CASSYVGTGINNQPQHF.

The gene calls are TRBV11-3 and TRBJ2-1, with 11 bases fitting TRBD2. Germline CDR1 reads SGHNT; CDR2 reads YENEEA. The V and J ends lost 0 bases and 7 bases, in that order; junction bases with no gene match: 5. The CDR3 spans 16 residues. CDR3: CASSLDLAGGENEQFF. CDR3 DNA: TGTGCCAGCAGCTTAGACCTAGCGGGAGGTGAAAATGAGCAGTTCTTC.

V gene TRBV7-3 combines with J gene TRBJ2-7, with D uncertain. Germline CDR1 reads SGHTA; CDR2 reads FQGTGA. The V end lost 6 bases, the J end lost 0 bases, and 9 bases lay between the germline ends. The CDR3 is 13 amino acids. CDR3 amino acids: CASSPDTSYEQYF. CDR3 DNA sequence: TGTGCCAGCAGTCCCGACACCTCCTACGAGCAGTACTTC.

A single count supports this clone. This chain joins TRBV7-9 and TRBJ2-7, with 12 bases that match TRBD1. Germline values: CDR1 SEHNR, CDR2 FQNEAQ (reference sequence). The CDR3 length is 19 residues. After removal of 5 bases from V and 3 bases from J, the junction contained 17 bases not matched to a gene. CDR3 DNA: TGTGCCAGCAGCGTATTGACGGGACAGGGGGCCCAGGGTGGCTACGAGCAGTACTTC. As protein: CASSVLTGQGAQGGYEQYF.

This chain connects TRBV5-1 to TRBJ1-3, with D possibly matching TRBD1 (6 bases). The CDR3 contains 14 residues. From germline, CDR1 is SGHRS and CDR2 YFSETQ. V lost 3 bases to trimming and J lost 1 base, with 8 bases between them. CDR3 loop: CASSSTGSGNTIYF. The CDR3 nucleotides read TGCGCCAGCAGCTCGACAGGTTCTGGAAACACCATATATTTT.

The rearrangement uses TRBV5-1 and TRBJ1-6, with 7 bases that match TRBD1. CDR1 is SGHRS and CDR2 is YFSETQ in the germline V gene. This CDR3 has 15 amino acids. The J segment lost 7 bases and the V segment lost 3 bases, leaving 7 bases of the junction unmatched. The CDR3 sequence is CASSSRDSTNSPLHF. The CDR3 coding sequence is TGCGCCAGCAGCTCCCGGGACAGCACAAATTCACCCCTCCACTTT.

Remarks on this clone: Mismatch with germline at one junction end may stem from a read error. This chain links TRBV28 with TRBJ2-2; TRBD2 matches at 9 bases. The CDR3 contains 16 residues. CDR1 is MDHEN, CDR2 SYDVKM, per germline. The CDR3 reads CASSFSSGVNAGELFF. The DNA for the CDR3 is TGTGCCAGCAGTTTCTCTAGCGGGGTGAACGCCGGGGAGCTGTTTTTT.

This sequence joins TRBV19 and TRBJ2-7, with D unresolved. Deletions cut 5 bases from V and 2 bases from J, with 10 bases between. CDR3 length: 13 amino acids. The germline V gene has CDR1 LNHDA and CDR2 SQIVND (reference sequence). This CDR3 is CASSVVAAYEQYF. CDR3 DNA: TGTGCCAGTAGTGTCGTCGCGGCCTACGAGCAGTACTTC.

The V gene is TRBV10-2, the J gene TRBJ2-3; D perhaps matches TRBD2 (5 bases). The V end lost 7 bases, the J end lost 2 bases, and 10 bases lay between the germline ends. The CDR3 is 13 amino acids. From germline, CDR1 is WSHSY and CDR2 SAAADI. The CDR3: CASTAEPTDTQYF. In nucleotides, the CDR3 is TGCGCCAGCACAGCGGAGCCCACAGATACGCAGTATTTT.

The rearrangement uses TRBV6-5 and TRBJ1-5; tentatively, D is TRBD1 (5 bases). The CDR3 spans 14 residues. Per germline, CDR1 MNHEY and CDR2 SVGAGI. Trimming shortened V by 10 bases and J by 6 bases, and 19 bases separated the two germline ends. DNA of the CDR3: TGTGCCACCTTACCTCCGGGACCGATTCAGCCCCAGCATTTT. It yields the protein CATLPPGPIQPQHF.

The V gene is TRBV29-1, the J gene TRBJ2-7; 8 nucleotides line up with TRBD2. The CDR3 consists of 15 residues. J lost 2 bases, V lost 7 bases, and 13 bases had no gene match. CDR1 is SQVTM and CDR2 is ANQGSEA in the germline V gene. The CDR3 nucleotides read TGCAGCGCAAGAAGACCCGGGAGGGGGGCCTACGAGCAGTACTTC. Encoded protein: CSARRPGRGAYEQYF.

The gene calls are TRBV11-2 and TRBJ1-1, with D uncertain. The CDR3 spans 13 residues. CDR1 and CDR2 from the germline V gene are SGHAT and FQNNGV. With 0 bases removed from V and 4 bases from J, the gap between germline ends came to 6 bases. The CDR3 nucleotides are TGTGCCAGCAGCTTAGAGGTTGCCACTGAAGCTTTCTTT. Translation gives CASSLEVATEAFF.

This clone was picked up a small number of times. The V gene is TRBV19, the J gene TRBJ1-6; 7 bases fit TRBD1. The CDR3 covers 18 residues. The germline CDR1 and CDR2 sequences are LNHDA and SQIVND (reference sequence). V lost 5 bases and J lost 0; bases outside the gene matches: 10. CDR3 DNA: TGTGCCAGTAGTTCCAGACAGGGAGATTTCTCCTATAATTCACCCCTCCACTTT. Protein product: CASSSRQGDFSYNSPLHF.

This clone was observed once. In DNA, the CDR3 is TGTGCCACCAGTGACCCCCGGACAGGAACAAAATATAGACGTAATGAGCAGTTCTTC. Its protein is CATSDPRTGTKYRRNEQFF. This chain connects TRBV24-1 to TRBJ2-1, with 7 bases fitting TRBD1. V lost 4 bases to trimming and J lost 7 bases; unmatched junction nucleotides: 21. This CDR3 has 19 amino acids. Germline V gene lookup returns CDR1 KGHDR and CDR2 SFDVKD.

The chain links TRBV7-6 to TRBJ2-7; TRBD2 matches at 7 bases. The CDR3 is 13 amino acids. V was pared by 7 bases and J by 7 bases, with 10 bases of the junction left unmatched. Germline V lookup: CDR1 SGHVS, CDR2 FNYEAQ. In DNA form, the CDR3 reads TGTGCCAGCAAGGGAGGGGCCGTTGGGGAGCAGTACTTC. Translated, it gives CASKGGAVGEQYF.

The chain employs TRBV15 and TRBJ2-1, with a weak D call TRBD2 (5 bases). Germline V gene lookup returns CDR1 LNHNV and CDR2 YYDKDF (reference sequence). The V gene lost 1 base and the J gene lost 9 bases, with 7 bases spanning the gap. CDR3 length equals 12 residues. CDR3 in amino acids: CATSRGLFEQFF. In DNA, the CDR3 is TGTGCCACCAGCAGAGGACTATTTGAGCAGTTCTTC.